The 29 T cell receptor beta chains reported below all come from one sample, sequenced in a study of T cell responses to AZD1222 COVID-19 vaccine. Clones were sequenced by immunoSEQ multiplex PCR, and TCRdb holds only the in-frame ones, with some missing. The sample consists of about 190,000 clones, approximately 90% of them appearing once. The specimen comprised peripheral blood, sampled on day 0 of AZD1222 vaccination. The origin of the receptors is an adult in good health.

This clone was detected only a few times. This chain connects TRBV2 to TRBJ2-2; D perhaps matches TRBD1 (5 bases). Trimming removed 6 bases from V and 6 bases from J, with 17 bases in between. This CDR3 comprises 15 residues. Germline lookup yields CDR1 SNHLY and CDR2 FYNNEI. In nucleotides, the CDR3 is TGTGCCAGCAGGCCGCTAAGGGGTCGGGCCGGGGAGCTGTTTTTT. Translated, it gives CASRPLRGRAGELFF.

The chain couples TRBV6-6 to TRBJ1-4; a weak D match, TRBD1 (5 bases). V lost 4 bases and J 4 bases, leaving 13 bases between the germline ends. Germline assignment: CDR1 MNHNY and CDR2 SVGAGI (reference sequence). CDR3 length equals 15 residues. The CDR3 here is CASSSQTGLNEKLFF. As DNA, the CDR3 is TGTGCCAGCAGTTCGCAGACGGGGCTTAATGAAAAACTGTTTTTT.

CDR3 DNA: TGTGCCACCAATACAGACAGGGGGAACGAGCAGTACTTC. Amino acids: CATNTDRGNEQYF. The rearrangement uses TRBV15 and TRBJ2-7; 9 nucleotides line up with TRBD1. The length of the CDR3 is 13 residues. Germline CDR1 LNHNV, CDR2 YYDKDF (reference sequence). Trimming cost V 7 bases and J 5 bases; bases outside gene matches: 6.

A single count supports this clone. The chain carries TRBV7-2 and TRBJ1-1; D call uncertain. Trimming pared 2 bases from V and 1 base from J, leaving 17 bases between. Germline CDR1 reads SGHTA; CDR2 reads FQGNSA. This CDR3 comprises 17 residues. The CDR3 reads CASSLRGQYGRNTEAFF. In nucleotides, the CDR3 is TGTGCCAGCAGCTTACGAGGGCAATACGGGCGGAACACTGAAGCTTTCTTT.

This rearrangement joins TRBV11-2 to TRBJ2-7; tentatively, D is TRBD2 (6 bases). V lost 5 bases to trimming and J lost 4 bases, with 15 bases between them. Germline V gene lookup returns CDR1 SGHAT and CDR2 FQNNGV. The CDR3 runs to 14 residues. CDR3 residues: CASSRLGEGYEQYF. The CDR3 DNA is TGTGCCAGCAGCCGACTAGGGGAAGGGTACGAGCAGTACTTC.

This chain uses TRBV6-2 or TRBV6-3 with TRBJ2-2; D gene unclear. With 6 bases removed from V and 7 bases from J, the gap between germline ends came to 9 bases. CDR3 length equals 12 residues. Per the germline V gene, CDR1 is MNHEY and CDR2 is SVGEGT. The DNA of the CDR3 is TGTGCCAGCAGCCGCCCGGGCGGGGAGCTGTTTTTT. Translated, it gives CASSRPGGELFF.

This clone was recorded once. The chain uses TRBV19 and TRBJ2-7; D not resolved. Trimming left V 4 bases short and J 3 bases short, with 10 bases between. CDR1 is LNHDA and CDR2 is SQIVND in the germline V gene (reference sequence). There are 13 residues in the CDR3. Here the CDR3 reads CASSTLGNYEQYF. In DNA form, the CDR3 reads TGTGCCAGTAGTACGCTGGGAAACTACGAGCAGTACTTC.

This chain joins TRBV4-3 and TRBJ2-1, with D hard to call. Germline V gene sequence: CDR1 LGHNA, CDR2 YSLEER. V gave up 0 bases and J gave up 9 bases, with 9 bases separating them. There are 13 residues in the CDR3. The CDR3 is CASSQDESLEQFF. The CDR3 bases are TGCGCCAGCAGCCAAGATGAGTCGCTTGAGCAGTTCTTC.

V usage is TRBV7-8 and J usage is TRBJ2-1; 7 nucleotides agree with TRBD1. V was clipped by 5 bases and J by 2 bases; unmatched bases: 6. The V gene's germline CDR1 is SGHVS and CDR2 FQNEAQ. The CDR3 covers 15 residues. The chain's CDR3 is CASSPSGTAYNEQFF. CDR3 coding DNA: TGTGCCAGCAGCCCTTCCGGGACAGCCTACAATGAGCAGTTCTTC. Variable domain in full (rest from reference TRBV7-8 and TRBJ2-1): GAGVSQSPRYKVAKRGQDVALRCDPISGHVSLFWYQQALGQGPEFLTYFQNEAQLDKSGLPSDRFFAERPEGSVSTLKIQRTQQEDSAVYLCASSPSGTAYNEQFFGPGTRLTVL.

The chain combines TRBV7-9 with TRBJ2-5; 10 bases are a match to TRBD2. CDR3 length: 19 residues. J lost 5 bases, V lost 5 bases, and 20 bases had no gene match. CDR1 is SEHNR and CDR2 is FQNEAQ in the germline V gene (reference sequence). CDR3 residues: CASSLDWASGGFIGETQYF. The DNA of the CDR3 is TGTGCCAGCAGCCTCGATTGGGCTAGCGGGGGTTTTATCGGGGAGACCCAGTACTTC.

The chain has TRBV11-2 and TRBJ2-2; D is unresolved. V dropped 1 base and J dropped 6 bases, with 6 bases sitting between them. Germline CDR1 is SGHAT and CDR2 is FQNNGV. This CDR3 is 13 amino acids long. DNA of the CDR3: TGTGCCAGCAGCTTAGGGCCCCCCGGGGAGCTGTTTTTT. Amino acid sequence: CASSLGPPGELFF.

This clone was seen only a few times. The CDR3 coding sequence is TGTGCCAGCAGCTCACAAGAAGGGACAGCACGTAACTATGGCTACACCTTC. Translating it yields CASSSQEGTARNYGYTF. The V gene is TRBV5-6, the J gene TRBJ1-2; TRBD1 matches 7 bases. Germline CDR1 and CDR2: SGHDT and YYEEEE. The V segment lost 3 bases and the J segment 1 base; nucleotides outside the gene matches: 12. The CDR3 runs 17 residues.

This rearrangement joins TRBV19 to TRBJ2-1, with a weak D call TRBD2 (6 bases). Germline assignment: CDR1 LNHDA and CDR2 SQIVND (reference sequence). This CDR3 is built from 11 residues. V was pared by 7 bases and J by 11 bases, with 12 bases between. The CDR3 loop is CASMGEAKQFF. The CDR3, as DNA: TGTGCCAGTATGGGGGAGGCGAAGCAGTTCTTC.

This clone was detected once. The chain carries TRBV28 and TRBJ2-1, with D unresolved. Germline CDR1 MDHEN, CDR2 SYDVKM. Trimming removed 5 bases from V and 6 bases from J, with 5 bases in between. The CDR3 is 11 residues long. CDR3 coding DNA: TGTGCCAGCAGTCTATTCAATGAGCAGTTCTTC. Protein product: CASSLFNEQFF.

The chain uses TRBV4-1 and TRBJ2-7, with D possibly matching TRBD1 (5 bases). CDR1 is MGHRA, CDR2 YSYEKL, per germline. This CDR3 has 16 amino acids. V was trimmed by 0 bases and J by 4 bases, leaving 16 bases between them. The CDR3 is CASSQDGQGRIYEQYF. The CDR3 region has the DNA TGCGCCAGCAGCCAAGACGGCCAGGGCCGGATATACGAGCAGTACTTC.

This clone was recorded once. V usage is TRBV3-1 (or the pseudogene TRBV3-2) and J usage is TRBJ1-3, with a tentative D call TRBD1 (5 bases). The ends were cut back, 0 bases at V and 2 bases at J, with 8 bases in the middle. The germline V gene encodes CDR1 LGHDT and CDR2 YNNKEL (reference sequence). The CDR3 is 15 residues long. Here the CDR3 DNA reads TGTGCCAGCAGCCAAGATGGGACGACTGGAAACACCATATATTTT. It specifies CASSQDGTTGNTIYF.

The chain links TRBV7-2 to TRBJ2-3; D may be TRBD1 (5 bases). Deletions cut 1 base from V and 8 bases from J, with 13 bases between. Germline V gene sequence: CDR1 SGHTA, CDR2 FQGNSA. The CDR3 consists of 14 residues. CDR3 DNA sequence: TGTGCCAGCAGCTTAGGGCAGCCCCAGGGTACGCAGTATTTT. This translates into CASSLGQPQGTQYF. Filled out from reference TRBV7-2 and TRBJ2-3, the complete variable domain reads GAGVSQSPSNKVTEKGKDVELRCDPISGHTALYWYRQSLGQGLEFLIYFQGNSAPDKSGLPSDRFSAERTGGSVSTLTIQRTQQEDSAVYLCASSLGQPQGTQYFGPGTRLTVL.

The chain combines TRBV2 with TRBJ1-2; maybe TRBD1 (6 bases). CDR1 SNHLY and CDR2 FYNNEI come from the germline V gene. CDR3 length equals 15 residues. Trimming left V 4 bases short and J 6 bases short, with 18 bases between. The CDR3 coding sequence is TGTGCCAGCAGTGGCCTGAAGGGGGGCCTCGATGGCTACACCTTC. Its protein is CASSGLKGGLDGYTF. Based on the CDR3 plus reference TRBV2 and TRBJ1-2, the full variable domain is EPEVTQTPSHQVTQMGQEVILRCVPISNHLYFYWYRQILGQKVEFLVSFYNNEISEKSEIFDDQFSVERPDGSNFTLKIRSTKLEDSAMYFCASSGLKGGLDGYTFGSGTRLTVV.

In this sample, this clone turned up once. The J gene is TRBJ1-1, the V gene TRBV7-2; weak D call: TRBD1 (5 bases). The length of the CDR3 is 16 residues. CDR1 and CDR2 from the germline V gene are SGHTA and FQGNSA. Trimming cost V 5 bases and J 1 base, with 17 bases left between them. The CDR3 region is CASSPRGGVRNTEAFF. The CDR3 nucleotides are TGTGCCAGCAGCCCGCGGGGGGGAGTTCGGAACACTGAAGCTTTCTTT. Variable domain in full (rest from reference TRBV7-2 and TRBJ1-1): GAGVSQSPSNKVTEKGKDVELRCDPISGHTALYWYRQSLGQGLEFLIYFQGNSAPDKSGLPSDRFSAERTGGSVSTLTIQRTQQEDSAVYLCASSPRGGVRNTEAFFGQGTRLTVV.

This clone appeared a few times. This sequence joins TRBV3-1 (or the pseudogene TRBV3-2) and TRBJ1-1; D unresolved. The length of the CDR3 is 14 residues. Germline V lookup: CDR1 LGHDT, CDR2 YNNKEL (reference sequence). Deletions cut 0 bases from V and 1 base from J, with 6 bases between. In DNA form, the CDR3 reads TGTGCCAGCAGCCAAGAAATGGGGAACACTGAAGCTTTCTTT. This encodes CASSQEMGNTEAFF.

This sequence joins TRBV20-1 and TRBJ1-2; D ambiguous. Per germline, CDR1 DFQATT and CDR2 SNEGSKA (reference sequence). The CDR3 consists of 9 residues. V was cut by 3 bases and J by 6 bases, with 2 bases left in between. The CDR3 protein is CSASNGYTF. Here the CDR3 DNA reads TGCAGTGCTAGTAATGGCTACACCTTC.

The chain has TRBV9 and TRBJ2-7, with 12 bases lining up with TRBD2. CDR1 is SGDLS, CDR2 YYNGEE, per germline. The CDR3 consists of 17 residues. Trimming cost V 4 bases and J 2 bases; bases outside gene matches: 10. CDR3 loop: CASSPPPSGRAPYEQYF. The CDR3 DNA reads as TGTGCCAGCAGCCCCCCCCCTAGCGGGAGGGCCCCCTACGAGCAGTACTTC. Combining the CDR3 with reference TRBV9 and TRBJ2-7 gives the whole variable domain DSGVTQTPKHLITATGQRVTLRCSPRSGDLSVYWYQQSLDQGLQFLIQYYNGEERAKGNILERFSAQQFPDLHSELNLSSLELGDSALYFCASSPPPSGRAPYEQYFGPGTRLTVT.

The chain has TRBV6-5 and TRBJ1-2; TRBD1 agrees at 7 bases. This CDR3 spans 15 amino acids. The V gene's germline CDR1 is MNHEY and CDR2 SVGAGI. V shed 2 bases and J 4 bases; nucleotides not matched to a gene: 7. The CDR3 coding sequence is TGTGCCAGCAGTTACCAGACAGGGTTGGGCTATGGCTACACCTTC. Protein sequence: CASSYQTGLGYGYTF.

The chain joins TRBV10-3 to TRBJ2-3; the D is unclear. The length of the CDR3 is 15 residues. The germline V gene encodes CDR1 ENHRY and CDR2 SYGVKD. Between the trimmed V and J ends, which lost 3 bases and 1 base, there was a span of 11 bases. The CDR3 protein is CAISDTKGRTDTQYF. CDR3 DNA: TGTGCCATCAGTGATACTAAAGGGCGCACAGATACGCAGTATTTT.

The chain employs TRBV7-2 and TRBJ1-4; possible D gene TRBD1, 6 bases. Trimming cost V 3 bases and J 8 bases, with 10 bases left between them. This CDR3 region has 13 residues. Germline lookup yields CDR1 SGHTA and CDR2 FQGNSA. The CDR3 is CASSLDSREKLFF. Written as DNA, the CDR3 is TGTGCCAGCAGCTTGGACAGCCGGGAAAAACTGTTTTTT.

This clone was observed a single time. CDR3 protein: CASSTDRKNTIYF. The DNA for the CDR3 is TGCGCCAGCAGCACGGACAGAAAAAACACCATATATTTT. V is TRBV5-1 and J is TRBJ1-3; D possibly corresponds to TRBD1 (6 bases). Trimming stripped 4 bases from V and 6 bases from J, with 11 bases between. The germline gives CDR1 SGHRS, CDR2 YFSETQ. CDR3 size: 13 residues.

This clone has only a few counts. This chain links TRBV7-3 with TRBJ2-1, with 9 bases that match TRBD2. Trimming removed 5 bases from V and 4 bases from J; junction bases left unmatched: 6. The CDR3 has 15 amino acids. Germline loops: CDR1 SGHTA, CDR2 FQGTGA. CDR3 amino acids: CASSQSGRFYNEQFF. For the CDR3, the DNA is TGTGCCAGCAGCCAGAGCGGGAGGTTTTACAATGAGCAGTTCTTC.

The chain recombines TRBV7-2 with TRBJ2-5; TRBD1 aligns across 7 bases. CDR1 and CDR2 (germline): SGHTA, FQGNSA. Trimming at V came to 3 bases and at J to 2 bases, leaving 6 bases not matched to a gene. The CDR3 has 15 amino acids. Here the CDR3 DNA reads TGTGCCAGCAGCTTGGATGGCAGGGGGCAAGAGACCCAGTACTTC. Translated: CASSLDGRGQETQYF.

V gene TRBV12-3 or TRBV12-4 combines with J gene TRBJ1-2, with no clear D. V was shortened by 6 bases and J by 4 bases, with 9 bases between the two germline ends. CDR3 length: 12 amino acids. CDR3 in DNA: TGTGCCAGCAGGCGTACAGCCTATGGCTACACCTTC. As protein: CASRRTAYGYTF.